These 13 T cell receptor beta chains were sequenced from one sample in a study of CD8 T cells in ankylosing spondylitis. Each CDR3 protein is one row after TCRdb ran MiXCR on the 5' RACE reads. The sample has around 340,000 distinct CDR3 sequences; 20% to 25% are singletons. Sequencing was performed on blood, either unsorted or a sorted T cell fraction (not recorded which). Receptors were obtained from a male donor with ankylosing spondylitis or in good health (not recorded which).

The chain uses TRBV5-1 and TRBJ2-1; TRBD2 matches 9 bases. This CDR3 is built from 16 residues. The V gene's germline CDR1 is SGHRS and CDR2 YFSETQ. J was trimmed by 7 bases and V by 1 base; bases with no gene match: 9. This CDR3 is CASSLYGGGALNEQFF. DNA of the CDR3: TGCGCCAGCAGCTTGTACGGCGGGGGGGCGTTGAATGAGCAGTTCTTC.

This clonotype was seen a few times. The V call is TRBV29-1, the J call TRBJ2-2; no definite D call. This CDR3 contains 13 residues. V lost 4 bases and J 0 bases, leaving 6 bases between the germline ends. The germline V gene encodes CDR1 SQVTM and CDR2 ANQGSEA. The CDR3 sequence is CSVANTNTGELFF. The CDR3 DNA reads as TGCAGCGTTGCGAACACGAACACCGGGGAGCTGTTTTTT.

In its sample, this clonotype was seen a few times. The chain combines TRBV30 with TRBJ2-7; TRBD1 aligns across 8 bases. The CDR3 is 12 residues long. The ends lost 5 bases at V and 5 bases at J; junction bases unmatched: 5. Per the germline V gene, CDR1 is GTSNPN and CDR2 is SVGIG (reference sequence). The CDR3, as DNA: TGTGCCTGGGGACAGGGCGTCCACGAGCAGTACTTC. This codes for CAWGQGVHEQYF.

This chain joins TRBV7-9 and TRBJ2-7, with TRBD2 as a possible D gene (5 bases). CDR1 and CDR2 from the germline V gene are SEHNR and FQNEAQ (reference sequence). The CDR3 covers 13 residues. Trimming removed 3 bases from V and 7 bases from J, with 13 bases in between. Written as DNA, the CDR3 is TGTGCCAGCAGCTTCATTGGACTCGAAGAGCAGTACTTC. This sequence encodes CASSFIGLEEQYF.

This chain links TRBV12-3 or TRBV12-4 with TRBJ2-3, with D possibly TRBD2 on 7 matching bases. CDR3 length: 17 residues. V lost 3 bases and J 6 bases, leaving 22 bases between the germline ends. The CDR3 protein is CASSFIVTGGVEDTQYF. As DNA, the CDR3 is TGTGCCAGCAGTTTTATAGTAACGGGGGGCGTGGAGGATACGCAGTATTTT.

There are a few counts of this clonotype. The rearrangement joins TRBV30 to TRBJ1-4; D not resolved. Germline lookup yields CDR1 GTSNPN and CDR2 SVGIG (reference sequence). This CDR3 has 12 amino acids. Trimming took 4 bases from V and 4 from J, leaving 7 bases between them. For the CDR3, the DNA is TGTGCCTGGAAAGGCTTTAATGAAAAACTGTTTTTT. Its translation is CAWKGFNEKLFF.

CDR3 coding DNA: TGTGCCTTCAGAGCCCCTGGGGGGGACAGCATGAACACCGGGGAGCTGTTTTTT. Translation: CAFRAPGGDSMNTGELFF. The gene calls are TRBV12-3 or TRBV12-4 and TRBJ2-2; D is perhaps TRBD1 or TRBD2 (7 bases each). CDR3 size: 18 residues. V lost 11 bases and J 1 base, leaving 26 bases between the germline ends.

In its sample, this clonotype was seen a few times. This chain joins TRBV15 and TRBJ2-7; D is undetermined. This CDR3 region has 11 residues. The germline gives CDR1 LNHNV, CDR2 YYDKDF (reference sequence). Trimming cost V 3 bases and J 6 bases, with 6 bases left between them. CDR3 in DNA: TGTGCCACCAGCAGGAGAGGCGAGCAGTACTTC. Translation gives CATSRRGEQYF.

The chain combines TRBV20-1 with TRBJ2-7; the D gene is possibly TRBD2 (6 bases). CDR1 and CDR2 from the germline V gene are DFQATT and SNEGSKA (reference sequence). V dropped 1 base and J dropped 5 bases, with 9 bases sitting between them. The CDR3 runs 12 residues. CDR3 region: CSARGGEDEQYF. The DNA of the CDR3 is TGCAGTGCTAGAGGGGGGGAGGACGAGCAGTACTTC.

The CDR3 DNA reads as TGTGCCACCAGTGTTTCGGGTGAGCAGTTCTTC. It specifies CATSVSGEQFF. This chain connects TRBV24-1 to TRBJ2-1; D not resolved. The CDR3 is 11 residues long. The germline V and J ends were trimmed by 5 bases and 9 bases, with 7 bases remaining between them. CDR1 is KGHDR, CDR2 SFDVKD, per germline.

In DNA form, the CDR3 reads TGTGCCAGCAGTCCGGCAGGGGGCCCCCAAGAGACCCAGTACTTC. Translation: CASSPAGGPQETQYF. The chain links TRBV12-3 or TRBV12-4 to TRBJ2-5; 8 positions match TRBD1. CDR3 size: 15 residues. Unmatched junction bases numbered 6, after V lost 5 bases and J lost 1 base.

This clonotype appeared a few times. CDR3 coding DNA: TGCAGTGCTAGTCTGGGGCTACCCTACGAGCAGTACTTC. Protein: CSASLGLPYEQYF. The chain couples TRBV20-1 to TRBJ2-7; D may be TRBD1 (5 bases). The germline CDR1 and CDR2 sequences are DFQATT and SNEGSKA (reference sequence). The CDR3 totals 13 residues. Trimming took off 3 bases at V and 2 bases at J, with 11 bases between the two ends.

This clonotype has only a few counts. The chain couples TRBV27 to TRBJ1-5; D call uncertain. This CDR3 comprises 14 residues. Germline CDR1 and CDR2: MNHEY and SMNVEV (reference sequence). V was trimmed by 8 bases and J by 9 bases, leaving 20 bases between them. Here the CDR3 reads CASSPGGPQWPQHF. CDR3 coding DNA: TGTGCCAGCTCCCCAGGTGGGCCCCAGTGGCCCCAGCATTTT.